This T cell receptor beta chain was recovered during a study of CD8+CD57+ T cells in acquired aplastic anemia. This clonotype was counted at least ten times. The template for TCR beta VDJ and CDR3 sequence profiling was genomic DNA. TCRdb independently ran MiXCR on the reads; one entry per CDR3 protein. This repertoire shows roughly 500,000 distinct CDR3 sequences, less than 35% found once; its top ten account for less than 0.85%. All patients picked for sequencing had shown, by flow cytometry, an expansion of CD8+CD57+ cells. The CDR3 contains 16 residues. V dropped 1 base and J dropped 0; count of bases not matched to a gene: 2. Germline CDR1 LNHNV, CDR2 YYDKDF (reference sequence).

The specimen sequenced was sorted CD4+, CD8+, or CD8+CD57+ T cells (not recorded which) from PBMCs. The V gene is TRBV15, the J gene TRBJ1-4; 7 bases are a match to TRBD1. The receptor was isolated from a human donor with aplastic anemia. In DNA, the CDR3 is TGTGCCACCAGCAGAGGGGACAGAGCAACTAATGAAAAACTGTTTTTT. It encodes CATSRGDRATNEKLFF.